This TCR beta chain originates from a study of T cell responses to AZD1222 COVID-19 vaccine. Germline assignment: CDR1 SGDLS and CDR2 YYNGEE. The CDR3 is 17 residues long. V was clipped by 3 bases and J by 3 bases; unmatched bases: 13. As regards this clone: Its antigen is not known.

The protocol was immunoSEQ multiplex PCR, while the TCRdb copy is restricted to in-frame clones and leaves out a portion. Among 100,000 to 150,000 clones, about nine tenths were seen once, and the ten largest hold 20% to 25%. The study, taken as a whole, reports: Clonal diversity was possibly underestimated; the donors were predominantly white British and more often female.

This TCR derives from an adult in good health. Sequencing used peripheral blood, obtained on day 0 of AZD1222 vaccination. The chain is built from TRBV9 and TRBJ2-7, with 9 bases aligning to TRBD1. The CDR3 is CASSALAGQGRSYEQYF. The CDR3 nucleotides are TGTGCCAGCAGCGCCTTGGCCGGACAGGGGCGTAGCTACGAGCAGTACTTC.